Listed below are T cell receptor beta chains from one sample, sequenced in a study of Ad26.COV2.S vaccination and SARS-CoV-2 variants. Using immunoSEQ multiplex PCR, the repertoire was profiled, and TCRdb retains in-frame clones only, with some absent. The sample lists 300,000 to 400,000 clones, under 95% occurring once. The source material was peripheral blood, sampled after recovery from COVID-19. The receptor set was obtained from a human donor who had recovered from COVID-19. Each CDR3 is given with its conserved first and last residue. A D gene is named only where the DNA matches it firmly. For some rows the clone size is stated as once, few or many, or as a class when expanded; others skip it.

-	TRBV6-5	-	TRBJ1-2	TGTGCCAGCAGTATCTTGGGGACCTATGGCTACACCTTC	CASSILGTYGYTF
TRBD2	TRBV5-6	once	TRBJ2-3	TGTGCCAGCAGATATGGACTAGCGGGTGGCACAGATACGCAGTATTTT	CASRYGLAGGTDTQYF
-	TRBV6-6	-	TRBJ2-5	TGTGCCAGCAGTTACATTAAAGAGACCCAGTACTTC	CASSYIKETQYF
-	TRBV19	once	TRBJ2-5	TGTGCCAGTAGTATGGGTCGGGGGGCGGCTAGAGAGACCCAGTACTTC	CASSMGRGAARETQYF
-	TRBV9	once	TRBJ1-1	TGTGCCAGCAGCGTAGCCGGACGACGTCCGTTGAACACTGAAGCTTTCTTT	CASSVAGRRPLNTEAFF
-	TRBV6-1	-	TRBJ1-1	TGTGCCAGCAGTGACGGACGGTATAACACTGAAGCTTTCTTT	CASSDGRYNTEAFF
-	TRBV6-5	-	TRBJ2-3	TGTGCCAGCCTCCGCGCAGATACGCAGTATTTT	CASLRADTQYF
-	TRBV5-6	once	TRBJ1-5	TGTGCCAGCAGCCAGAGATGGACGGGCAATCAGCCCCAGCATTTT	CASSQRWTGNQPQHF
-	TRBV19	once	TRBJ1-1	TGTGCCAGTAGTATAGGCCCCGGGACACTCGCTGAAGCTTTCTTT	CASSIGPGTLAEAFF
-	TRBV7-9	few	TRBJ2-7	TGTGCCAGCAGCTTAGCGGGGGGCACCTACGAGCAGTACTTC	CASSLAGGTYEQYF
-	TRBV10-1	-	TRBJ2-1	TGCGCCAGCAGTGAGTGGGGGCAGGGTGAGCAGTTCTTC	CASSEWGQGEQFF
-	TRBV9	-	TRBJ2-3	TGTGCCAGCAGCCCCCGCGGGTATGGCACAGATACGCAGTATTTT	CASSPRGYGTDTQYF
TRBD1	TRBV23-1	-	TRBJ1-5	TGCGCCAGCATTGGGACAGATCAGCCCCAGCATTTT	CASIGTDQPQHF
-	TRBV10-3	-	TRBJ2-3	TGTGCCATCAAAACAGATAGCACAGATACGCAGTATTTT	CAIKTDSTDTQYF
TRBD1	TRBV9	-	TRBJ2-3	TGTGCCAGCAGCCAACAGGGGACCTCCATCACAGATACGCAGTATTTT	CASSQQGTSITDTQYF
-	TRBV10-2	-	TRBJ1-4	TGCGCCAGCAGTGATATAGGAAATGAAAAACTGTTTTTT	CASSDIGNEKLFF
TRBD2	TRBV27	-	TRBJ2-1	TGTGCCAGCAGTTCCCTGGGCGGGGGGGATGATGAGCAGTTCTTC	CASSSLGGGDDEQFF
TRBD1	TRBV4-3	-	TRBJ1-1	TGCGCCAGCAGCCGAGGACAGGGGACTGAAGCTTTCTTT	CASSRGQGTEAFF
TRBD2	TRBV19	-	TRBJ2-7	TGTGCCAGTAGTAACAGCGGGGGGGCCACCCACGAGCAGTACTTC	CASSNSGGATHEQYF
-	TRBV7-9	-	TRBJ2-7	TGTGCCAGCAGCTACGGGAGATACGAGCAGTACTTC	CASSYGRYEQYF
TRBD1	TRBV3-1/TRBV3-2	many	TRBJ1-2	TGTGCCAGCAGCGGACAGGGACAGGGTAAGGGCTACACCTTC	CASSGQGQGKGYTF
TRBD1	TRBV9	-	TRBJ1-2	TGTGCCAGCAGCCTGACAGGGATCGGTGGCTACACCTTC	CASSLTGIGGYTF
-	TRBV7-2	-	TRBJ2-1	TGTGCCAGCAGCTTAGTTTCAGGACTAGGGGGGCCCAATGAGCAGTTCTTC	CASSLVSGLGGPNEQFF
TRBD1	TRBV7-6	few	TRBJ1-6	TGTGCCAGCAGCTTAGATACGATCCAGGGGGTGGACTATAATTCACCCCTCCACTTT	CASSLDTIQGVDYNSPLHF
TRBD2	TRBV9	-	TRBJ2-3	TGTGCCAGCAGCATAGCGGGGGGGCGCACAGATACGCAGTATTTT	CASSIAGGRTDTQYF
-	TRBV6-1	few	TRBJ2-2	TGTGCCAGCAGTGGAACGGGGGGCATGGGCACCGGGGAGCTGTTTTTT	CASSGTGGMGTGELFF
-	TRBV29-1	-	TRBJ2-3	TGCAGCGTCGAATACTCAGCTAGCACAGATACGCAGTATTTT	CSVEYSASTDTQYF
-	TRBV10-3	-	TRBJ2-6	TGTGCCACCCAGGGCGCATCTGGGGCCAACGTCCTGACTTTC	CATQGASGANVLTF
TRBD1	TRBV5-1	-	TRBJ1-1	TGCGCCAGCAGCTTCGGGACAGGGGGAAGCACTGAAGCTTTCTTT	CASSFGTGGSTEAFF
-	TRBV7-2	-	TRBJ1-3	TGTGCCAGCAGCTTAGCGCGTAGGGACGGCACCATATATTTT	CASSLARRDGTIYF
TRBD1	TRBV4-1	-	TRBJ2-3	TGCGCCAGCAGCCATGGCACAGGGGCTTTAGATACGCAGTATTTT	CASSHGTGALDTQYF
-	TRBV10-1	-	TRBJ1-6	TGCGCCAGCAGTGTATACCTTTCACCCCTCCACTTT	CASSVYLSPLHF